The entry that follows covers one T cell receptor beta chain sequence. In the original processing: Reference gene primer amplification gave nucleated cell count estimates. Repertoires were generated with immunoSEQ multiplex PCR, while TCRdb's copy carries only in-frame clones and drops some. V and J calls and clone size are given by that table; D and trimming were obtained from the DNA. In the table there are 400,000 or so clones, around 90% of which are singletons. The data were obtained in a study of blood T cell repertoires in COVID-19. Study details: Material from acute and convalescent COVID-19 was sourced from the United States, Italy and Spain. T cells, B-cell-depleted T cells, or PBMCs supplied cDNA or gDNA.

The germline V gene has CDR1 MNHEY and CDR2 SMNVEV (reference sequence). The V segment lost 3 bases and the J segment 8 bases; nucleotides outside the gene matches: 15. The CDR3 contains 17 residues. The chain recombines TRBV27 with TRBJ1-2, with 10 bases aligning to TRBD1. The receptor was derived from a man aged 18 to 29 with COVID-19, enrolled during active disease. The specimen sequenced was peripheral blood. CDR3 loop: CASSFDRGPFRDRGYTF. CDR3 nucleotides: TGTGCCAGCAGTTTTGACAGGGGGCCTTTTCGGGATAGGGGCTACACCTTC.